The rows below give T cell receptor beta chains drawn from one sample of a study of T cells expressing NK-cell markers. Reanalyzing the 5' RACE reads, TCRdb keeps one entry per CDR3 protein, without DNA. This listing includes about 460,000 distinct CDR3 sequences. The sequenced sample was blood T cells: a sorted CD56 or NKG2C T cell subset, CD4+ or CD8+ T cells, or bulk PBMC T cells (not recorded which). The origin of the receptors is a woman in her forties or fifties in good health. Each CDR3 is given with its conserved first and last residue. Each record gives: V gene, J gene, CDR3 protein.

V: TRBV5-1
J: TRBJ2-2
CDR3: CASSPRTSGVNTGELFF

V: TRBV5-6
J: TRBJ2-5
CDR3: CASSGKGLGSSETQYF

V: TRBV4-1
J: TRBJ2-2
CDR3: CASSQEAGGFTGELFF

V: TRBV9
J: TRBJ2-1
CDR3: CASSPLGESYNEQFF

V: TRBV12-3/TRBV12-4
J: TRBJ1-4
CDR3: CASRRGQANEKLFF

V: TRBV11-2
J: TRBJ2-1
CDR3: CASSLAALPSGSSEQFF

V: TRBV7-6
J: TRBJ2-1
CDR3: CASSPKTSGRHLNEQFF

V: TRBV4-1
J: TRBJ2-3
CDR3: CAISGGITDTQYF

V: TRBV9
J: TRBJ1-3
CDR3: CASSVSGMYPENTIYF

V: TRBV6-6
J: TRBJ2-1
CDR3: CASSQLGRKQDNEQFF

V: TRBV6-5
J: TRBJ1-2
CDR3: CASSLVATAVHYGYTF

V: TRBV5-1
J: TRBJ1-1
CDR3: CASSLDDDTEAFF

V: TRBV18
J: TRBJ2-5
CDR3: CASSPPLTGLETQYF

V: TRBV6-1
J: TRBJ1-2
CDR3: CASRLTTVGFGYGYTF

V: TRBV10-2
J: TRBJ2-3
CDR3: CASGQGARADTQYF

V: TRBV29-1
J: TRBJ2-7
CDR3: CSVEDGASYEQYF

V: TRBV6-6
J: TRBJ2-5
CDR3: CASSYSTGGETQYF

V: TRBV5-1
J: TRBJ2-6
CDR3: CASSLGIRTGSGANVLTF

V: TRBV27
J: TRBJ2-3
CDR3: CASRRAVGTDTQYF

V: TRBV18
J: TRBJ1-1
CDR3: CASSPPPDGTEAFF

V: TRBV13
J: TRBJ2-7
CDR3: CASSFRGKIASGRTYEQYF

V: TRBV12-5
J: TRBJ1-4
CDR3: CASGLTGVDEKLFF

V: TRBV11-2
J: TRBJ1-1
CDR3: CASSLPLRGDQAFF

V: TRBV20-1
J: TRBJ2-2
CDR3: CSARFHGGERGELFF

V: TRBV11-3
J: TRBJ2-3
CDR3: CASSSGLVMSSTDTQYF

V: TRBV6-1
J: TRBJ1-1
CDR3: CASRDINMNTEAFF

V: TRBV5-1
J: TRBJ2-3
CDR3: CASSSTRQTQYF

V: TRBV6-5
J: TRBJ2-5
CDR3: CASSNSGAGETQYF

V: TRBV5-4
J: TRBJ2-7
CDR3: CASSHGGQPSYEQYF

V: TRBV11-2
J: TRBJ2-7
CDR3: CASSLRGPLSYEQYF

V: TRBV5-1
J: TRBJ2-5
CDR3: CASSPTSAQETQYF

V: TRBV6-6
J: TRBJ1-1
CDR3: CASSSLYSNTEAFF

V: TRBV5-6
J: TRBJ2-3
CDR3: CASSLGVGSEDTQYF

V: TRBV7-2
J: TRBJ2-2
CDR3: CASSLASGGTGELFF

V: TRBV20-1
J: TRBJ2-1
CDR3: CSATPIAGGVKFEQFF

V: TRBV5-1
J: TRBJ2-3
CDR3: CASSLRFDVLDTQYF